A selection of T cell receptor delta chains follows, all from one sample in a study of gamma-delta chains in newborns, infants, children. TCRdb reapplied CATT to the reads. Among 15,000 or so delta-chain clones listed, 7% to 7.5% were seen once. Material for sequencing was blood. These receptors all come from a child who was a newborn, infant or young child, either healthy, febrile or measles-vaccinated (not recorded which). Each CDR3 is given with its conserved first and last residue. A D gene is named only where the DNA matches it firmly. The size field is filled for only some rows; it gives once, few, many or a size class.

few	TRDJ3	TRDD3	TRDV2	CACDTVLGDNSWDTRQMFF	TGTGCCTGTGACACCGTACTGGGGGACAATTCCTGGGACACCCGACAGATGTTTTTC
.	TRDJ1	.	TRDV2	CACDTVGGRTDKLIF	TGTGCCTGTGACACCGTTGGGGGTCGCACCGATAAACTCATCTTT
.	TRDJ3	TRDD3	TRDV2	CACDTVTGGFPTRDTRQMFF	TGTGCCTGTGACACTGTTACTGGGGGATTCCCAACTCGGGACACCCGACAGATGTTTTTC
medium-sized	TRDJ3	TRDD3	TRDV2	CACDPTGGYSWDTRQMFF	TGTGCCTGTGACCCTACTGGGGGATACTCCTGGGACACCCGACAGATGTTTTTC
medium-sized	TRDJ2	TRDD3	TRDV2	CACDSLYWGMSGLTAQLFF	TGTGCCTGTGACTCCCTGTACTGGGGGATGTCCGGTTTGACAGCACAACTCTTCTTT
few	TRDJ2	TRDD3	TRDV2	CACDSLGATLTAQLFF	TGTGCCTGTGACAGTCTGGGGGCTACTTTGACAGCCCAACTCTTCTTT
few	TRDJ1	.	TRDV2	CACDTVGTFHTDKLIF	TGTGCCTGTGACACCGTGGGGACTTTCCACACCGATAAACTCATCTTT
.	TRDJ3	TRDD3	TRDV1	CALGEGWGIQEGPWDTRQMFF	TGTGCTCTTGGGGAAGGGTGGGGGATACAGGAGGGCCCCTGGGACACCCGACAGATGTTTTTC
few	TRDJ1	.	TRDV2	CACDNTDKLIF	TGTGCCTGTGACAACACCGATAAACTCATCTTT
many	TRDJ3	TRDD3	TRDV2	CACDTAYWGIRPWDTRQMFF	TGTGCCTGTGACACCGCTTACTGGGGGATACGCCCCTGGGACACCCGACAGATGTTTTTC
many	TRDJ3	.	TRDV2	CACDTWGLTSSWDTRQMFF	TGTGCCTGTGACACCTGGGGGCTAACAAGCTCCTGGGACACCCGACAGATGTTTTTC
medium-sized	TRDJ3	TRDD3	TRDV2	CACDKMGDTWDTRQMFF	TGTGCCTGTGACAAAATGGGGGATACCTGGGACACCCGACAGATGTTTTTC
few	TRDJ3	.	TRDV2	CACDGVFPGSHSWDTRQMFF	TGTGCCTGTGACGGGGTCTTTCCGGGGTCCCACTCCTGGGACACCCGACAGATGTTTTTC
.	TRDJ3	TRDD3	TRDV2	CACGTAGGYGWDTRQMFF	TGTGCCTGTGGCACGGCCGGGGGATACGGCTGGGACACCCGACAGATGTTTTTC
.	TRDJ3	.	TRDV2	CACDTVTRTSSWDTRQMFF	TGTGCCTGTGACACTGTAACTAGAACGTCCTCCTGGGACACCCGACAGATGTTTTTC
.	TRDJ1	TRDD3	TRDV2	CACDTVSTGGYTDKLIF	TGTGCCTGTGACACCGTCAGTACTGGGGGATACACCGATAAACTCATCTTT
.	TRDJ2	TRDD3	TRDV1	CALGEPLTSRVLGVLTAQLFF	TGTGCTCTTGGGGAACCTTTGACTTCCCGGGTACTGGGGGTCTTGACAGCACAACTCTTCTTT
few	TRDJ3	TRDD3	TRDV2	CACEAMGDSDTRQMFF	TGTGCCTGTGAGGCGATGGGGGATTCGGACACCCGACAGATGTTTTTC
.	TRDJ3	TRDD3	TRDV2	CACDPLYWGIRSWDTRQMFF	TGTGCCTGTGACCCTCTATACTGGGGGATCCGCTCCTGGGACACCCGACAGATGTTTTTC
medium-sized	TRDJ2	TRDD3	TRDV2	CACDTVGGYALTAQLFF	TGTGCCTGTGACACCGTTGGGGGATACGCTTTGACAGCACAACTCTTCTTT
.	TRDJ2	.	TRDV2	CACDPIHPLTAHLFF	TGTGCCTGTGACCCCATACACCCTTTGACAGCACACCTCTTCTTT
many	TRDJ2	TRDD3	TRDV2	CACDILGDKALTAQLFF	TGTGCCTGTGACATACTGGGGGATAAAGCTTTGACAGCACAACTCTTCTTT
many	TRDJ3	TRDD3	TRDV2	CACDTVGDTPWDTRQMFF	TGTGCCTGTGACACCGTGGGGGATACCCCCTGGGACACCCGACAGATGTTTTTC
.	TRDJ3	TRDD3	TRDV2	CACDTVRGYSSWDTRQMFF	TGTGCCTGTGACACCGTTAGGGGATACAGCTCCTGGGACACCCGACAGATGTTTTTC
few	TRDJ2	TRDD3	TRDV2	CACDPLGDTTAQLFF	TGTGCCTGTGACCCCTTGGGGGATACGACAGCACAACTCTTCTTT
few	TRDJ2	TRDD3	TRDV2	CACDPVLGASLTAQLFF	TGTGCCTGTGACCCAGTACTGGGGGCCTCTTTGACAGCACAACTCTTCTTT
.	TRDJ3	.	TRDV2	CACDTVGGPYHSWDTRQMFF	TGTGCCTGTGACACCGTTGGGGGGCCATATCACTCCTGGGACACCCGACAGATGTTTTTC
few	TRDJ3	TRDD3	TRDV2	CACDLLGDTRSWDTRQMFF	TGTGCCTGCGACCTACTGGGGGATACGCGCTCCTGGGACACCCGACAGATGTTTTTC
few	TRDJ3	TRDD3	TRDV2	CACDTTTGGKPSWDTRQMFF	TGTGCCTGTGACACTACTACTGGGGGAAAGCCCTCCTGGGACACCCGACAGATGTTTTTC
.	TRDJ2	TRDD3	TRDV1	CALGELKFLLGDTTAQLFF	TGTGCTCTTGGGGAACTCAAGTTCTTACTGGGGGATACGACAGCACAACTCTTCTTT
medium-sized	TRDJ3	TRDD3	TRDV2	CACDTVNGGYPSSWDTRQMFF	TGTGCCTGTGACACCGTTAATGGGGGATACCCCAGCTCCTGGGACACCCGACAGATGTTTTTC
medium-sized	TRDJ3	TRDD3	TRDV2	CACDKVLGDTRWDTRQMFF	TGTGCCTGTGACAAAGTACTGGGGGATACGCGGTGGGACACCCGACAGATGTTTTTC
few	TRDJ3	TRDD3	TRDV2	CACDTVWGISGSWDTRQMFF	TGTGCCTGTGACACCGTCTGGGGGATAAGTGGCTCCTGGGACACCCGACAGATGTTTTTC
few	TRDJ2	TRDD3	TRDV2	CACDTGGYAAQLFF	TGTGCCTGTGACACCGGGGGATACGCAGCACAACTCTTCTTT
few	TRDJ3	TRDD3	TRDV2	CACDTWGIRDWDTRQMFF	TGTGCCTGTGACACCTGGGGGATCCGGGACTGGGACACCCGACAGATGTTTTTC
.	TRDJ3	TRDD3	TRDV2	CACDTAQYWGSSWDTRQMFF	TGTGCCTGTGACACCGCGCAGTACTGGGGGAGCTCCTGGGACACCCGACAGATGTTTTTC
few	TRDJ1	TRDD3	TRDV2	CACDLLGDTSGYTDKLIF	TGTGCCTGTGACCTACTGGGGGATACAAGCGGGTACACCGATAAACTCATCTTT
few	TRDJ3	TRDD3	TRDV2	CACDGLGEAPSWDTRQMFF	TGTGCCTGTGACGGACTGGGGGAGGCCCCCTCCTGGGACACCCGACAGATGTTTTTC